Sequencing of this TCR beta chain was carried out in a study of T cell repertoires in cytomegalovirus infection. Study-wide background: Public signatures in TCR beta pointed to CMV infection and matching HLA type.

This clonotype was recorded a few times. Its antigen is undetermined. TCRdb processed the reads anew with MiXCR; each CDR3 protein has one entry. The repertoire holds hundreds of thousands of distinct CDR3 sequences, with around a third as singletons. There are 15 residues in the CDR3. V shed 5 bases, J shed 7 bases, and the junction held 9 bases outside the gene matches. CDR1 and CDR2 (germline): MDHEN, SYDVKM. The sequencing used cultured PBMCs, collected from culture after CMV antigen stimulation. This sequence was found in a human donor in good health (CMV status not recorded). Some clones in this sample may be carry-over from other donors' samples. The rearrangement joins TRBV28 to TRBJ1-5; 9 positions match TRBD1. The CDR3: CASSTPQGQGQPQHF. In DNA, the CDR3 is TGTGCCAGCAGTACGCCTCAGGGACAGGGACAGCCCCAGCATTTT.